This is a list of T cell receptor beta chains from one sample in a study of blood T cell repertoires in COVID-19. Profiling relied on immunoSEQ multiplex PCR, and the TCRdb table lists in-frame clones only, not all of them. The data show 200,000 to 250,000 clones, 86% seen once. The sequenced material came from PBMCs or T cells enriched from blood (not recorded which). Receptors were obtained from a middle-aged woman with acute COVID-19. CDR3s include the opening cysteine and the closing phenylalanine or tryptophan. A D gene is named only where the DNA matches it firmly. Size values are once, few and many counts, or a class for expanded clones, and some rows have none.

>TRBJ1-6|few|TRBD1|TRBV7-9
CASSPRQGSYNSPLHF
TGTGCCAGCAGCCCGAGACAGGGCTCCTATAATTCACCCCTCCACTTT
>TRBJ1-6|NA|NA|TRBV11-2
CASSSVPLTNSPLHF
TGTGCCAGCAGCTCCGTGCCACTCACTAATTCACCCCTCCACTTT
>TRBJ2-7|NA|NA|TRBV29-1
CSVVTGDAYEQYF
TGCAGCGTTGTGACAGGCGACGCCTACGAGCAGTACTTC
>TRBJ1-2|NA|NA|TRBV5-4
CASSLAVGTRLGYTF
TGTGCCAGCAGCTTGGCCGTAGGGACACGACTTGGCTACACCTTC
>TRBJ1-5|once|NA|TRBV5-8
CASSLVPGRGNQPQHF
TGTGCCAGCAGCTTGGTTCCGGGTCGTGGGAATCAGCCCCAGCATTTT
>TRBJ1-3|NA|NA|TRBV7-3
CASSSTGQSGNTIYF
TGTGCCAGCAGCTCGACAGGACAATCTGGAAACACCATATATTTT
>TRBJ2-3|NA|TRBD2|TRBV19
CASSPRSSSGGTDTQYF
TGTGCCAGTAGTCCTCGCTCTTCTAGCGGGGGGACAGATACGCAGTATTTT
>TRBJ1-1|NA|NA|TRBV7-9
CASSLPGNTEAFF
TGTGCCAGCAGCTTGCCAGGGAACACTGAAGCTTTCTTT
>TRBJ2-2|NA|NA|TRBV6-2/TRBV6-3
CASSYVQNTGELFF
TGTGCCAGCAGTTACGTTCAGAACACCGGGGAGCTGTTTTTT
>TRBJ2-1|once|TRBD2|TRBV9
CASTRLAGGYNEQFF
TGTGCCAGCACCAGACTAGCGGGGGGTTACAATGAGCAGTTCTTC
>TRBJ1-2|NA|NA|TRBV5-6
CASSLAGGTNYGYTF
TGTGCCAGCAGCTTGGCCGGGGGGACTAACTATGGCTACACCTTC
>TRBJ2-5|NA|NA|TRBV27
CASSLRRQGAQETQYF
TGTGCCAGCAGTCTGCGGCGCCAGGGCGCTCAAGAGACCCAGTACTTC
>TRBJ2-7|NA|TRBD1|TRBV5-1
CASSPGQGAYEQYF
TGCGCCAGCAGCCCAGGACAGGGGGCCTACGAGCAGTACTTC
>TRBJ1-5|NA|NA|TRBV27
CASSLGGGNQPQHF
TGTGCCAGCAGTTTGGGAGGGGGTAATCAGCCCCAGCATTTT
>TRBJ2-2|NA|TRBD1|TRBV14
CASSGQLRQGNTGELFF
TGTGCCAGCAGCGGGCAACTTCGACAGGGGAACACCGGGGAGCTGTTTTTT
>TRBJ1-2|NA|TRBD1|TRBV5-1
CASSLGGVYGYTF
TGCGCCAGCAGCTTAGGGGGCGTCTATGGCTACACCTTC
>TRBJ2-1|NA|TRBD1|TRBV13
CASSFRTFWGQGSNNEQFF
TGTGCCAGCAGCTTTCGGACTTTTTGGGGACAGGGGTCAAACAATGAGCAGTTCTTC
>TRBJ1-1|NA|TRBD1|TRBV7-9
CASSLVRTGVLNTEAFF
TGTGCCAGCAGCTTAGTTCGGACAGGGGTCTTAAACACTGAAGCTTTCTTT
>TRBJ1-1|NA|TRBD1|TRBV19
CASNTGGPEAFF
TGTGCCAGTAATACAGGGGGCCCTGAAGCTTTCTTT
>TRBJ1-3|NA|NA|TRBV5-1
CASSPLETTGNTIYF
TGCGCCAGCAGCCCCTTAGAAACCACTGGAAACACCATATATTTT
>TRBJ2-1|NA|NA|TRBV19
CASSQYIASNEQFF
TGTGCCAGTAGCCAATACATCGCCTCCAATGAGCAGTTCTTC
>TRBJ1-4|NA|TRBD1|TRBV2
CASSGQGSTDEKLFF
TGTGCCAGCAGTGGACAGGGGAGCACGGATGAAAAACTGTTTTTT
>TRBJ2-3|once|NA|TRBV24-1
CATSEPGQSHGTQYF
TGTGCCACCAGTGAACCCGGACAGTCTCATGGTACGCAGTATTTT
>TRBJ1-2|NA|NA|TRBV5-1
CASSLETAFKGYGYTF
TGCGCCAGCAGCCTCGAGACAGCTTTTAAGGGCTATGGCTACACCTTC
>TRBJ2-5|once|TRBD2|TRBV18
CASRTGTSGGFQETQYF
TGTGCCAGCCGAACCGGGACTAGCGGGGGGTTCCAAGAGACCCAGTACTTC
>TRBJ2-7|once|NA|TRBV19
CASSEKRGYEQYF
TGTGCCAGTAGTGAGAAAAGAGGCTACGAGCAGTACTTC
>TRBJ1-6|NA|NA|TRBV3-1/TRBV3-2
CASSQDTDTLNSPLHF
TGTGCCAGCAGCCAAGATACAGATACCTTAAATTCACCCCTCCACTTT
>TRBJ2-5|few|NA|TRBV7-2
CASSAQGIRGNQETQYF
TGTGCCAGCAGCGCTCAAGGCATCAGGGGAAATCAAGAGACCCAGTACTTC
>TRBJ1-2|NA|TRBD1|TRBV19
CATRGQPNLGGYTF
TGTGCCACCAGGGGACAGCCGAACCTCGGGGGCTACACCTTC
>TRBJ1-2|few|NA|TRBV3-1/TRBV3-2
CASSQDGGAGGYTF
TGTGCCAGCAGCCAAGATGGGGGGGCCGGAGGCTACACCTTC
>TRBJ2-5|NA|NA|TRBV7-3
CASSLIGETQYF
TGTGCCAGCAGCTTAATCGGGGAGACCCAGTACTTC
>TRBJ1-2|few|NA|TRBV2
CASTSTGNYGYTF
TGTGCCAGCACTTCGACGGGTAACTATGGCTACACCTTC
>TRBJ1-2|NA|NA|TRBV6-5
CASSYSKAGANYGYTF
TGTGCCAGCAGTTACTCGAAGGCAGGGGCTAACTATGGCTACACCTTC
>TRBJ1-3|NA|NA|TRBV7-9
CASSLTGSGNTIYF
TGTGCCAGCAGCCTCACAGGCTCTGGAAACACCATATATTTT
>TRBJ1-1|NA|NA|TRBV5-1
CASSYKSGQKGTEAFF
TGCGCCAGCAGTTATAAATCGGGACAAAAGGGCACTGAAGCTTTCTTT
>TRBJ1-6|NA|TRBD1|TRBV5-1
CASRAGTGGPGGNSPLHF
TGCGCCAGCAGGGCCGGGACAGGGGGACCTGGGGGTAATTCACCCCTCCACTTT
>TRBJ1-5|NA|NA|TRBV10-3
CAISASVDQPQHF
TGTGCCATCAGTGCGAGCGTAGATCAGCCCCAGCATTTT
>TRBJ1-1|once|TRBD1|TRBV6-5
CASRGPGQVNTEAFF
TGTGCCAGCAGAGGACCGGGACAGGTGAACACTGAAGCTTTCTTT
>TRBJ1-1|NA|TRBD1|TRBV11-2
CASSSVRGGGGTEAFF
TGTGCCAGCAGCTCCGTCAGAGGGGGCGGCGGCACTGAAGCTTTCTTT
>TRBJ1-1|many|NA|TRBV19
CASSIDYRAEAFF
TGTGCCAGTAGTATAGACTACAGGGCTGAAGCTTTCTTT
>TRBJ2-7|NA|TRBD1|TRBV3-1/TRBV3-2
CASSQEPGQMKEEQYF
TGTGCCAGCAGCCAAGAACCGGGACAGATGAAGGAAGAGCAGTACTTC
>TRBJ2-5|once|NA|TRBV5-5
CASTPKETQYF
TGTGCCAGCACCCCCAAAGAGACCCAGTACTTC
>TRBJ2-5|NA|NA|TRBV29-1
CSVRRGWYGETQYF
TGCAGCGTTCGGCGGGGATGGTACGGAGAGACCCAGTACTTC
>TRBJ1-1|once|NA|TRBV12-3/TRBV12-4
CASSQGRNTEAFF
TGTGCCAGCAGTCAGGGCCGGAACACTGAAGCTTTCTTT
>TRBJ1-1|NA|TRBD1|TRBV6-5
CAGRGQWNTEAFF
TGTGCCGGACGGGGACAGTGGAACACTGAAGCTTTCTTT
>TRBJ2-7|few|TRBD2|TRBV27
CASSSASGLSYEQYF
TGTGCCAGCAGTTCGGCTAGCGGCCTCTCCTACGAGCAGTACTTC
>TRBJ2-1|once|TRBD2|TRBV7-6
CASSLAISTGTRFNEQFF
TGTGCCAGCAGCTTAGCAATATCCACCGGGACTAGATTCAATGAGCAGTTCTTC
>TRBJ1-2|once|TRBD1|TRBV4-2
CASSQETGRGLNYGYTF
TGTGCCAGCAGCCAAGAGACAGGGCGGGGCTTAAACTATGGCTACACCTTC
>TRBJ1-4|few|TRBD1|TRBV30
CAWSVNRGNEKLFF
TGTGCCTGGAGTGTAAACAGGGGGAATGAAAAACTGTTTTTT
>TRBJ1-2|NA|NA|TRBV6-4
CASSDYGAATYGYTF
TGTGCCAGCAGTGACTATGGGGCAGCCACCTATGGCTACACCTTC
>TRBJ1-1|NA|NA|TRBV6-1
CASSEMRVSTEAFF
TGTGCCAGCAGTGAGATGAGGGTTAGTACTGAAGCTTTCTTT
>TRBJ1-1|NA|TRBD1|TRBV19
CATFGLDRETEAFF
TGTGCCACCTTCGGCTTGGACAGGGAGACTGAAGCTTTCTTT
>TRBJ2-5|NA|NA|TRBV3-1/TRBV3-2
CASSQASGQETQYF
TGTGCCAGCAGCCAAGCCAGCGGGCAAGAGACCCAGTACTTC
>TRBJ2-7|NA|NA|TRBV4-1
CASSQMTTESGSYEQYF
TGCGCCAGCAGCCAAATGACGACGGAGTCAGGGTCCTACGAGCAGTACTTC
>TRBJ2-2|NA|TRBD2|TRBV9
CASSPRLAGTGELFF
TGTGCCAGCAGCCCACGACTAGCGGGCACCGGGGAGCTGTTTTTT
>TRBJ2-1|NA|NA|TRBV10-3
CAISGTGDNEQFF
TGTGCCATCAGCGGGACGGGGGACAATGAGCAGTTCTTC
>TRBJ2-5|NA|TRBD1|TRBV19
CASSRDREETQYF
TGTGCCAGTAGTCGGGACAGGGAAGAGACCCAGTACTTC
>TRBJ2-3|NA|TRBD2|TRBV4-3
CASSQDLGAGGYTDTQYF
TGCGCCAGCAGCCAAGATCTGGGGGCGGGGGGATACACAGATACGCAGTATTTT
>TRBJ1-1|once|TRBD1|TRBV25-1
CASSEYSPGQGVQAFF
TGTGCCAGCAGTGAATATTCACCGGGACAGGGGGTACAAGCTTTCTTT
>TRBJ1-1|NA|NA|TRBV6-1
CASSEGRKNTEAFF
TGTGCCAGCAGTGAGGGCAGAAAGAACACTGAAGCTTTCTTT